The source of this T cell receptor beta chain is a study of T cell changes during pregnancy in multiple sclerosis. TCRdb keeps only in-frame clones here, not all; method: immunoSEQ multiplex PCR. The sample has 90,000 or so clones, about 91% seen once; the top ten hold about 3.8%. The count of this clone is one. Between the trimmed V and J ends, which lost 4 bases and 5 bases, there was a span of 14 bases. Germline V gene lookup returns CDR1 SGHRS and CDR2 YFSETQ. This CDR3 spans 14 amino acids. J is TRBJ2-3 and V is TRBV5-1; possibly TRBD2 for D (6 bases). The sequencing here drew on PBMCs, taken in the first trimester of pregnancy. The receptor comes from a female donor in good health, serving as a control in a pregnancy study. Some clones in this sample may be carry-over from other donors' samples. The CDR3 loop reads CASSQRVVGDTQYF. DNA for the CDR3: TGCGCCAGCAGCCAGCGGGTTGTGGGAGATACGCAGTATTTT.